This T cell receptor beta chain is from a study of radiotherapy plus CTLA-4 blockade in lung cancer. Study in general: Objective responses were recorded in around 18% of patients, with disease control recorded in 25% to 35%. Overall study results and limits: Blood saw expansion of tumor-derived TCR clones after radiotherapy plus ipilimumab. Best predicting response, reportedly, were early blood T cell clone dynamics, with interferon-beta.

Germline values: CDR1 LGHNA, CDR2 YSLEER. V was clipped by 0 bases and J by 11 bases, with 10 bases between them. CDR3 length: 13 amino acids. Clones were read by immunoSEQ multiplex PCR, and TCRdb kept only the in-frame ones, dropping some. The table lists 81,000 or so clones, about 78% of them singletons. About this clone itself: No antigen is known for it.

In chemo-refractory metastatic non-small-cell lung cancer, patients got ipilimumab CTLA-4 blockade together with focal radiation. The clonotype originates from a human donor with non-small cell lung cancer whose response to radiotherapy plus ipilimumab could not be evaluated. Some clones in this sample may be carry-over from other donors' samples. The chain recombines TRBV4-3 with TRBJ2-2, with D unclear. The material was peripheral blood, obtained from a patient treated with radiotherapy plus ipilimumab. CDR3 nucleotide sequence: TGCGCCAGCAGCCAAGAACCGGGTCTCGAGCTGTTTTTT. Translating it yields CASSQEPGLELFF.